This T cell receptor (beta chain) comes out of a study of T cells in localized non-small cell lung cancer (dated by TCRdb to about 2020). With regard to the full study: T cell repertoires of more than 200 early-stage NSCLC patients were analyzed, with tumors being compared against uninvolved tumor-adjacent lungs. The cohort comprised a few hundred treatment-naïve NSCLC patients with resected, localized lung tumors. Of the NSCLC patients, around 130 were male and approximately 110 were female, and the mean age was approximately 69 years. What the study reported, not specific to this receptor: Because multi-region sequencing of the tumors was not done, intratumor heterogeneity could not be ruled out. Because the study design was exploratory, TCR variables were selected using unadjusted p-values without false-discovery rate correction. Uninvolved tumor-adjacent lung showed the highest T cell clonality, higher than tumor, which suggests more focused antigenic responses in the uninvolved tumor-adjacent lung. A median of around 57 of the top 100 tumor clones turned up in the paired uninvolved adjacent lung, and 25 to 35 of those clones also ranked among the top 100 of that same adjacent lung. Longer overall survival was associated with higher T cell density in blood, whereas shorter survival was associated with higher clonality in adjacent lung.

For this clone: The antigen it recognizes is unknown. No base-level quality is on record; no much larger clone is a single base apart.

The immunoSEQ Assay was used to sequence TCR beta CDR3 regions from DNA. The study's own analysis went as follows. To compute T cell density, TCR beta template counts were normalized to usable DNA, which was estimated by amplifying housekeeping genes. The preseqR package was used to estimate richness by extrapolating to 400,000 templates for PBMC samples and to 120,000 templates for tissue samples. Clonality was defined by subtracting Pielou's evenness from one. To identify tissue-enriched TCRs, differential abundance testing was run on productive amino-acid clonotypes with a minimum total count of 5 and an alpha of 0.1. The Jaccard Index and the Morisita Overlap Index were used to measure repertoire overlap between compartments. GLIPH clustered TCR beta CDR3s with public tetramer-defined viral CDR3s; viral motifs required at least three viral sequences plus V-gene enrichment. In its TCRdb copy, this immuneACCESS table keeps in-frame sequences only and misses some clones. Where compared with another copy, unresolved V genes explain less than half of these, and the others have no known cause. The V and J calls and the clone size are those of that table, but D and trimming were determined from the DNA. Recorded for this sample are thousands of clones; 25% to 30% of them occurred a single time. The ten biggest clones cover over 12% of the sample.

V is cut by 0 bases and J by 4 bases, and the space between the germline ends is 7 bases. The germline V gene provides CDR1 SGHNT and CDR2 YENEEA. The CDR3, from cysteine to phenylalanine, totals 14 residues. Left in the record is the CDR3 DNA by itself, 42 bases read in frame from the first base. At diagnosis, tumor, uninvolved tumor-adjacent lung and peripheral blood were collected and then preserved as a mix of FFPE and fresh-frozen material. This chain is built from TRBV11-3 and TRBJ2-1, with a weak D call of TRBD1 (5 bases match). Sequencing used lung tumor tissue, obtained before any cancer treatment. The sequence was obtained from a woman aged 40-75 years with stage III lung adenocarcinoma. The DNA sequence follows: TGTGCCAGCAGCTTAGAGGACACATACAATGAGCAGTTCTTC. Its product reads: CASSLEDTYNEQFF.